The rows below give T cell receptor beta chains drawn from one sample of a study of OX40 agonist ivuxolimab in advanced cancers. Libraries were prepared by immunoSEQ multiplex PCR; TCRdb keeps only in-frame clonotypes and omits some of them. The sample yields about 98,000 clones, around 92% seen once. Sequencing used CD4+ or CD8+ T cells sorted from blood, obtained in a trial of the OX40 agonist ivuxolimab. The receptors were gathered from an adult with an advanced solid tumor such as melanoma, head and neck, liver or kidney cancer. Each CDR3 is given with its conserved first and last residue. Fields, in order: clone size, D gene, V gene, J gene, CDR3 DNA, CDR3 protein. D genes are given only for firm matches. Not every row has a clone size; where given, it reads once, few, many or a size class.

>once|.|TRBV2|TRBJ2-1
TGTGCCAGCTTGGACGCCAGCTCCTACAATGAGCAGTTCTTC
CASLDASSYNEQFF
>.|TRBD2|TRBV5-4|TRBJ2-7
TGTGCCAGCAGCATCCGACTAGCCCCCTACGAGCAGTACTTC
CASSIRLAPYEQYF
>.|.|TRBV7-8|TRBJ2-5
TGTGCCAGCAGCCGCCTAGACCAAGAGACCCAGTACTTC
CASSRLDQETQYF
>.|.|TRBV11-2|TRBJ2-7
TGTGCCAGCAGCCCCGACCCGACAGGCTACGAGCAGTACTTC
CASSPDPTGYEQYF
>.|TRBD1|TRBV7-3|TRBJ2-3
TGTGCCAGCAGCTTAACTTTAGGGGGCGATACGCAGTATTTT
CASSLTLGGDTQYF
>.|.|TRBV7-7|TRBJ2-5
TGTGCTAGCAGCTCCTACCTTCGGGAAGAGACCCAGTACTTC
CASSSYLREETQYF
>once|.|TRBV6-6|TRBJ1-5
TGTGCCAGCAGCTATGATCATCAGCCCCAGCATTTT
CASSYDHQPQHF
>.|.|TRBV6-1|TRBJ1-2
TGTGCCAGCAGTGAAGTTGAGGGCTGGTATGGCTACACCTTC
CASSEVEGWYGYTF
>.|.|TRBV28|TRBJ1-4
TGTGCCAGCAGTACCACAGGGTCTGGTAATGAAAAACTGTTTTTT
CASSTTGSGNEKLFF
>.|TRBD2|TRBV7-2|TRBJ2-2
TGTGCCAGCAGCCGGGGGGGAGCAGTCACCGGGGAGCTGTTTTTT
CASSRGGAVTGELFF
>.|.|TRBV5-5|TRBJ2-3
TGTGCCAGCAGCTTGGTTGCAGATACGCAGTATTTT
CASSLVADTQYF
>.|.|TRBV6-5|TRBJ2-4
TGTGCCAGCAGGGGGATCGGGAACATTCAGTACTTC
CASRGIGNIQYF
>.|.|TRBV7-2|TRBJ1-5
TGTGCCAGCAGCTTTGGTCAATCAAAGGCCCAGCATTTT
CASSFGQSKAQHF
>.|.|TRBV6-1|TRBJ1-6
TGTGCCAGCATCGGGCGGGGAAGCCTCCACTTT
CASIGRGSLHF
>.|.|TRBV11-3|TRBJ2-1
TGTGCCATAAGGGGGATAGCCCCGACTCGATCCAATGAGCAGTTCTTC
CAIRGIAPTRSNEQFF
>few|.|TRBV7-9|TRBJ2-2
TGTGCCAGCAGCTTAGGAGTCAGGGGACCGTTGAACACCGGGGAGCTGTTTTTT
CASSLGVRGPLNTGELFF
>few|.|TRBV5-1|TRBJ2-3
TGCGCCAGCAGCTTCACAGATACGCAGTATTTT
CASSFTDTQYF
>.|.|TRBV7-2|TRBJ2-1
TGTGCCAGCAGTCCTAGCAGGCAGGGTGAGCAGTTCTTC
CASSPSRQGEQFF
>.|TRBD1|TRBV6-6|TRBJ1-1
TGTGCCAGCAGAACCGGGACAGGGTTACACACTGAAGCTTTCTTT
CASRTGTGLHTEAFF
>.|TRBD1|TRBV30|TRBJ1-5
TGTGCCTGGAGTACAGGGGCTCAGCCCCAGCATTTT
CAWSTGAQPQHF
>.|.|TRBV25-1|TRBJ2-2
TGTGCCAGTTCCATCATAACCGGGACATCTAACACCGGGGAGCTGTTTTTT
CASSIITGTSNTGELFF
>.|.|TRBV7-2|TRBJ2-1
TGTGCCAGCAGCTTAGCGCTTCCCGGCGATGAGCAGTTCTTC
CASSLALPGDEQFF
>.|TRBD2|TRBV28|TRBJ2-3
TGTGCCAGCGGGGGGGTTGTAGATACGCAGTATTTT
CASGGVVDTQYF
>.|TRBD1|TRBV2|TRBJ1-1
TGTGCCAGCAGTGGACAGGGTGGTACTGAAGCTTTCTTT
CASSGQGGTEAFF
>once|.|TRBV7-2|TRBJ2-5
TGTGCCAGCGGGTTCCAAAAACAAGAGACCCAGTACTTC
CASGFQKQETQYF
>.|TRBD2|TRBV12-5|TRBJ2-1
TGTGCTAGTGGTTTGGGACTAGCGGGGGCCTACAATGAGCAGTTCTTC
CASGLGLAGAYNEQFF
>.|TRBD1|TRBV15|TRBJ1-5
TGTGCCACCAGCAGAACGACAGGGGGCCCGAGGCAGCCCCAGCATTTT
CATSRTTGGPRQPQHF
>.|.|TRBV7-9|TRBJ1-5
TGTGCCAGCAGCTCCAGGGTTCAGCCCCAGCATTTT
CASSSRVQPQHF
>.|.|TRBV30|TRBJ2-3
TGTGCCTGGAGTGTAGGCCTTCCCGATACGCAGTATTTT
CAWSVGLPDTQYF
>.|TRBD1|TRBV25-1|TRBJ1-2
TGTGCCAGCAGTGGCTTCTCCGGACAGGGAAACTATGGCTACACCTTC
CASSGFSGQGNYGYTF
>once|TRBD1|TRBV28|TRBJ1-2
TGTGCCAGCAGCATTACAGGGGTTGGGGGACTCTATGGCTACACCTTC
CASSITGVGGLYGYTF
>.|TRBD1|TRBV9|TRBJ2-3
TGTGCCAGCAGCCACAGGGGGCCAGATACGCAGTATTTT
CASSHRGPDTQYF
>.|.|TRBV19|TRBJ1-5
TGTGCCAGTAATAGTCCAGTAGTATTTGTCCGCGGGGGTCAGCCCCAGCATTTT
CASNSPVVFVRGGQPQHF
>.|.|TRBV5-1|TRBJ1-5
TGCGCCAGCAGCTTGGATGGGGCGGGCAATCAGCCCCAGCATTTT
CASSLDGAGNQPQHF
>.|.|TRBV28|TRBJ1-1
TGTGCCAGCAGACTTCTCCGCAATGAAGCTTTCTTT
CASRLLRNEAFF
>.|.|TRBV10-3|TRBJ2-3
TGTGCCACCGAGGGGGATAGGCGGGGGAGCACAGATACGCAGTATTTT
CATEGDRRGSTDTQYF
>.|.|TRBV4-3|TRBJ2-1
TGCGCCAGCAGCCAAGATAGGGCGCAGGGGCTGGGCAATGAGCAGTTCTTC
CASSQDRAQGLGNEQFF
>once|.|TRBV27|TRBJ1-5
TGTGCCAGCGGGCAGAGTGTGGAAGGCAATCAGCCCCAGCATTTT
CASGQSVEGNQPQHF
>.|.|TRBV5-1|TRBJ2-5
TGCGCCAGCAGTTTCTCTTCCCAAGAGACCCAGTACTTC
CASSFSSQETQYF
>.|.|TRBV4-1|TRBJ2-3
TGCGCCACCACCCGGGGGCAGAGCACAGATACGCAGTATTTT
CATTRGQSTDTQYF
>few|.|TRBV7-9|TRBJ1-5
TGTGCCAGCAGCCGGGCCTCCGGGCAGCCCCAGCATTTT
CASSRASGQPQHF
>.|.|TRBV18|TRBJ1-5
TGTGCCAGCTCCCCCACAGGGAACGTCAATCAGCCCCAGCATTTT
CASSPTGNVNQPQHF
>.|TRBD2|TRBV11-2|TRBJ2-3
TGTGCCAGCAGTCCCCGGACTAGCGGGTTTGCCCCAGATACGCAGTATTTT
CASSPRTSGFAPDTQYF
>.|TRBD2|TRBV4-2|TRBJ2-1
TGTGCCAGCAGCCCAAAGGGACTAGGGGAGCAGTTCTTC
CASSPKGLGEQFF
>.|.|TRBV5-8|TRBJ1-5
TGTGCCAGCACGGGACAACATTATCAGCCCCAGCATTTT
CASTGQHYQPQHF
>once|.|TRBV20-1|TRBJ2-1
TGCAGTGCCGACCGGGGGGCAGGGCAGTTCTTC
CSADRGAGQFF
>.|.|TRBV7-9|TRBJ1-5
TGTGCCAGCAGCCTCAACTCTCAGCCCCAGCATTTT
CASSLNSQPQHF
>few|.|TRBV30|TRBJ1-5
TGTGCCTGGAGACCCCGGGACCGAGATCAGCCCCAGCATTTT
CAWRPRDRDQPQHF
>.|.|TRBV6-1|TRBJ2-6
TGTGCCACCTACCGGCGGGTAACTGGGGCCAACGTCCTGACTTTC
CATYRRVTGANVLTF
>.|.|TRBV6-5|TRBJ1-5
TGTGCCATCACTGCGGGGGAGACGGGCAATCAGCCCCAGCATTTT
CAITAGETGNQPQHF
>.|.|TRBV9|TRBJ2-1
TGTGCCAGCAGCGTAGCACAGGGCATCTACAATGAGCAGTTCTTC
CASSVAQGIYNEQFF
>.|.|TRBV5-4|TRBJ2-3
TGTGCCAGCAGCTTGGTCTCTACAGATACGCAGTATTTT
CASSLVSTDTQYF
>.|.|TRBV4-3|TRBJ2-3
TGCGCCAGCAGCCAAGATGGCAGAGAGGGAACAGATACGCAGTATTTT
CASSQDGREGTDTQYF
>.|TRBD2|TRBV6-5|TRBJ2-7
TGTGCCAGCAGTTTCTTAGCGGGGGGGTCCTACGAGCAGTACTTC
CASSFLAGGSYEQYF
>.|.|TRBV6-1|TRBJ2-4
TGTGCCAGCAGTGAGCTCTGGTCCCCTGTCCTAGCCAAAAACATTCAGTACTTC
CASSELWSPVLAKNIQYF